The 19 T cell receptor beta chains below were found in one sample sequenced in a study of CD8 T cells in Susac syndrome. Random hexamers primed reverse transcription of about 0.45 to 1 ug RNA. One entry per CDR3 protein, called by TCRdb with MiXCR from the immunoSEQ multiplex PCR reads. The sample has under 200,000 distinct CDR3 sequences, roughly 96% seen once; the top ten hold roughly 0.1%. Sample: CD4+ T cells from PBMCs. All receptors come from a human donor in good health.

A single count supports this clonotype. This chain links TRBV20-1 with TRBJ1-5; perhaps TRBD1 as D (5 bases). The germline V gene has CDR1 DFQATT and CDR2 SNEGSKA (reference sequence). The CDR3 runs 16 residues. The ends were cut back, 0 bases at V and 4 bases at J, with 16 bases in the middle. CDR3 loop: CSARDPVPEGNQPQHF. In DNA, the CDR3 is TGCAGTGCTAGAGATCCAGTTCCGGAGGGGAATCAGCCCCAGCATTTT.

V gene TRBV29-1 combines with J gene TRBJ2-3; no definite D call. Per germline, CDR1 SQVTM and CDR2 ANQGSEA. The CDR3 has 15 amino acids. V was shortened by 7 bases and J by 2 bases, with 19 bases between the two germline ends. The CDR3 spells CSGGKVAEPTDTQYF. CDR3 coding DNA: TGCAGCGGGGGAAAGGTCGCAGAACCCACAGATACGCAGTATTTT.

This rearrangement joins TRBV3-1 to TRBJ2-1; D uncertain. The germline CDR1 and CDR2 sequences are LGHDT and YNNKEL (reference sequence). This CDR3 has 15 residues. V was trimmed by 1 base and J by 3 bases, leaving 10 bases between them. The CDR3 sequence: CASSQGLGDYNEQFF. The CDR3 DNA sequence: TGTGCCAGCAGCCAAGGGCTAGGTGACTACAATGAGCAGTTCTTC.

V and J are TRBV14 and TRBJ1-2; D unclear. Germline V gives CDR1 SGHDN, CDR2 FVKESK. The CDR3 has 13 residues. The V gene lost 1 base and the J gene lost 1 base, with 4 bases spanning the gap. CDR3 protein: CASSQAVNYGYTF. The CDR3 nucleotides read TGTGCCAGCAGCCAAGCAGTTAACTATGGCTACACCTTC.

The J gene is TRBJ2-3, the V gene TRBV6-5; D gene uncertain. The CDR3 is 15 amino acids. In germline, CDR1 is MNHEY, CDR2 SVGAGI. Trimming pared 0 bases from V and 0 bases from J, leaving 7 bases between. CDR3 sequence reads: CASSYSGTSTDTQYF. The CDR3 bases are TGTGCCAGCAGTTACTCAGGCACTAGCACAGATACGCAGTATTTT.

The chain combines TRBV12-3 or TRBV12-4 with TRBJ2-5, with D possibly being TRBD2 (5 bases). The CDR3 spans 15 residues. The V end was cut by 5 bases, the J end by 9 bases, with 22 bases between. The CDR3 protein is CASSLEGLAASPQYF. The CDR3 DNA sequence: TGTGCCAGCAGTCTAGAAGGGCTAGCAGCCTCCCCCCAGTACTTC.

The chain recombines TRBV28 with TRBJ2-2, with 8 positions matching TRBD1. Looked up from germline, CDR1 is MDHEN and CDR2 is SYDVKM. CDR3 length: 16 residues. With V trimmed by 6 bases and J by 6 bases, 12 bases remained unmatched. CDR3 residues: CASRFGQGLRPGELFF. CDR3 DNA sequence: TGTGCCAGCAGATTTGGACAGGGATTACGGCCCGGGGAGCTGTTTTTT.

The V call is TRBV4-1, the J call TRBJ2-2; no definite D call. The V gene's germline CDR1 is MGHRA and CDR2 YSYEKL. The V end was cut by 3 bases, the J end by 0 bases, with 11 bases between. CDR3 size: 16 residues. The CDR3 DNA follows: TGCGCCAGCAGCCACTTAGGGTCCGCGAACACCGGGGAGCTGTTTTTT. This codes for CASSHLGSANTGELFF.

The rearrangement links TRBV3-1 to TRBJ2-3; TRBD2 agrees at 15 bases. Germline assignment: CDR1 LGHDT and CDR2 YNNKEL (reference sequence). V lost 4 bases, J lost 1 base, and 3 bases stayed unmatched. This CDR3 comprises 17 residues. In DNA, the CDR3 is TGTGCCAGCAGCCGGACTAGCGGGAGGGGAGGCACAGATACGCAGTATTTT. Amino acid sequence: CASSRTSGRGGTDTQYF.

The V and J genes are TRBV24-1 and TRBJ1-2; D is undetermined. The germline CDR1 and CDR2 sequences are KGHDR and SFDVKD. The ends were cut back, 4 bases at V and 3 bases at J, with 11 bases in the middle. This CDR3 spans 14 amino acids. CDR3 region: CATSDLNWDYGYTF. The CDR3 nucleotides are TGTGCCACCAGTGACCTTAATTGGGACTATGGCTACACCTTC.

The chain links TRBV15 to TRBJ1-4, with D perhaps matching TRBD1 (5 bases). Germline assignment: CDR1 LNHNV and CDR2 YYDKDF (reference sequence). The CDR3 is 15 residues long. V was pared by 5 bases and J by 8 bases, with 18 bases between. For the CDR3, the DNA is TGTGCCACCAGCCTCCCCGGGGGGTTTCTCGAAAAACTGTTTTTT. Amino acids: CATSLPGGFLEKLFF.

This chain uses TRBV15 with TRBJ1-2; D unclear. This CDR3 region has 14 residues. Trimming took 0 bases from V and 7 from J, leaving 12 bases between them. Germline-derived CDR1 and CDR2 are LNHNV and YYDKDF (reference sequence). CDR3 in amino acids: CATSRDAGGGGYTF. The CDR3 region has the DNA TGTGCCACCAGCAGAGATGCGGGCGGCGGTGGCTACACCTTC. Full variable domain (rest looked up from reference TRBV15 and TRBJ1-2): DAMVIQNPRYQVTQFGKPVTLSCSQTLNHNVMYWYQQKSSQAPKLLFHYYDKDFNNEADTPDNFQSRRPNTSFCFLDIRSPGLGDTAMYLCATSRDAGGGGYTFGSGTRLTVV.

V and J are TRBV20-1 and TRBJ2-1; 10 nucleotides match TRBD2. V was pared by 5 bases and J by 6 bases, with 10 bases of the junction left unmatched. Germline V gene data show CDR1 as DFQATT and CDR2 as SNEGSKA (reference sequence). This CDR3 has 15 residues. CDR3 sequence reads: CSAQHSQRGGNEQFF. In DNA, the CDR3 is TGCAGTGCTCAACACAGTCAGCGGGGGGGCAATGAGCAGTTCTTC.

The chain is built from TRBV12-3 or TRBV12-4 and TRBJ2-3; 7 bases match TRBD2. This CDR3 has 15 residues. V lost 3 bases to trimming and J lost 2 bases; unmatched junction nucleotides: 5. For the CDR3, the DNA is TGTGCCAGCAGTTTGATGGGGAGGGCCACAGATACGCAGTATTTT. It encodes CASSLMGRATDTQYF.

The chain joins TRBV12-3 or TRBV12-4 to TRBJ2-7; the match to TRBD1 covers 9 bases. With V trimmed by 4 bases and J by 3 bases, 7 bases remained unmatched. This CDR3 has 15 amino acids. DNA of the CDR3: TGTGCCAGCAGTTCCCCGGACAGGGGTGGCTACGAGCAGTACTTC. Encoded protein: CASSSPDRGGYEQYF.

J is TRBJ1-4 and V is TRBV30, with D unclear. V shed 0 bases and J shed 6 bases, with 5 bases lying between them. In germline, CDR1 is GTSNPN, CDR2 SVGIG (reference sequence). The CDR3 consists of 12 residues. The CDR3 is CAWSVGDEKLFF. Here the CDR3 DNA reads TGTGCCTGGAGTGTGGGAGATGAAAAACTGTTTTTT.

This sequence joins TRBV3-1 and TRBJ2-5, with D maybe TRBD2 (6 bases). Germline CDR1 is LGHDT and CDR2 is YNNKEL (reference sequence). The CDR3 is 15 amino acids. Trimming stripped 5 bases from V and 2 bases from J, with 15 bases between. CDR3 coding DNA: TGTGCCAGCAGCTCCCGGGGACTTCCACAAGAGACCCAGTACTTC. Amino acids: CASSSRGLPQETQYF.

The V and J genes are TRBV20-1 and TRBJ2-2, with D tentatively TRBD1 or TRBD2 (5 bases each). The CDR3 sequence is 11 residues long. Trimming cost V 8 bases and J 7 bases, with 11 bases left between them. Germline values: CDR1 DFQATT, CDR2 SNEGSKA (reference sequence). The DNA of the CDR3 is TGCAGTCCGGGGCGGAACGGGGAGCTGTTTTTT. Protein sequence: CSPGRNGELFF.

V and J are TRBV6-5 and TRBJ1-2, with TRBD1 as a possible D gene (6 bases). Trimming took off 5 bases at V and 1 base at J, with 14 bases between the two ends. The CDR3 sequence is 15 residues long. From germline, CDR1 is MNHEY and CDR2 SVGAGI. The CDR3 coding sequence is TGTGCCAGCAGTCGTCGACAGGACCTTAACTATGGCTACACCTTC. This gives the protein CASSRRQDLNYGYTF.